This T cell receptor beta chain was observed in a study of cytomegalovirus exposure and HLA in healthy donors. This CDR3 has 13 residues. CDR1 and CDR2 (germline): MNHEY, SVGAGI. Trimming took 8 bases from V and 7 from J, leaving 17 bases between them. The PCR contained 60 Vbeta and 13 Jbeta primers. Profiled with immunoSEQ multiplex PCR; TCRdb holds only in-frame clones, not every one. Found here are fewer than 200,000 clones, roughly 80% of them singletons; the top ten hold 0.75% to 0.9%. Sample: PBMCs. The chain employs TRBV6-5 and TRBJ1-1; D not resolved. This clonotype originated in a woman aged 18 to 35 in good health and CMV-seronegative. CDR3 loop: CASRRGRKFEAFF. The CDR3 nucleotides read TGTGCCAGCCGAAGAGGGCGAAAATTTGAAGCTTTCTTT.